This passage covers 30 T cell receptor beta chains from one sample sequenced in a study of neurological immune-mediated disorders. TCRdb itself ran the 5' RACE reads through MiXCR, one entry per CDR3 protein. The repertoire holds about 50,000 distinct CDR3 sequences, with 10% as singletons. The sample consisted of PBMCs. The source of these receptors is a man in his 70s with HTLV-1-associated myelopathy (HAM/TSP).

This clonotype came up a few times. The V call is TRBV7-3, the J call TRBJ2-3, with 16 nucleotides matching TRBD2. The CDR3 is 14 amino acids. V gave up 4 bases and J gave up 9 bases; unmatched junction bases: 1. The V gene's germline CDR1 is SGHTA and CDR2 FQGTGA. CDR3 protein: CASSSGLAGGTQYF. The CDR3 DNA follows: TGTGCCAGCAGCTCGGGACTAGCGGGAGGGACGCAGTATTTT.

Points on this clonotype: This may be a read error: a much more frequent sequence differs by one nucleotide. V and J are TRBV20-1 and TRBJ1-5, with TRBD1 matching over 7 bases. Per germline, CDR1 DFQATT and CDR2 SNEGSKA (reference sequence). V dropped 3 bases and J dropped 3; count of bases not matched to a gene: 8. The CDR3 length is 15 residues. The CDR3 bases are TGCAGTGCTAGCCCCGGACAGGCTGACAATCAGCCCCAGCATTTT. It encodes CSASPGQADNQPQHF.

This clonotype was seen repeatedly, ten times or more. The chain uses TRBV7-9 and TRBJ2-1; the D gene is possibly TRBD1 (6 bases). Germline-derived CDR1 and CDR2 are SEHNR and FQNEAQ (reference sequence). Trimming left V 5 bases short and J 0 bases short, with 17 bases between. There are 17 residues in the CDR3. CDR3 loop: CASSLGLGGSSYNEQFF. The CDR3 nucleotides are TGTGCCAGCAGCCTCGGGCTAGGGGGTAGCTCCTACAATGAGCAGTTCTTC.

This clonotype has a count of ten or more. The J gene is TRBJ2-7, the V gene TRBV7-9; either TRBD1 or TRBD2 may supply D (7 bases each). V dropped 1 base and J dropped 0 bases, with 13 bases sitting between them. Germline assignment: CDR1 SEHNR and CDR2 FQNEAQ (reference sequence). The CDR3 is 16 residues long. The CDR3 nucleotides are TGTGCCAGCAGCTTAGGGGGGGGACAGTTCTCCTACGAGCAGTACTTC. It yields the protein CASSLGGGQFSYEQYF.

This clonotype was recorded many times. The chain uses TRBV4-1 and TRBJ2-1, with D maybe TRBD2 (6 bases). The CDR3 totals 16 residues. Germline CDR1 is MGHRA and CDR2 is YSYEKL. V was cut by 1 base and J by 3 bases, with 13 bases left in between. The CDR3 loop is CASSQVSSANYNEQFF. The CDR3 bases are TGCGCCAGCAGCCAAGTGTCTAGCGCCAACTACAATGAGCAGTTCTTC.

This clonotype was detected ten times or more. The CDR3 DNA reads TGCGCCAGCAGCCAACTGGGACTATCCGGGGTCAATGAGCAGTTCTTC. As protein: CASSQLGLSGVNEQFF. J is TRBJ2-1 and V is TRBV4-1; 7 bases agree with TRBD2. The CDR3 spans 16 residues. Germline CDR1 is MGHRA and CDR2 is YSYEKL. V gave up 2 bases and J gave up 6 bases; unmatched junction bases: 10.

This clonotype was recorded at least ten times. The CDR3 region has the DNA TGTGCCAGCAGCTTAGTTGCGGGAGTCGCAGAGACCCAGTACTTC. Encoded protein: CASSLVAGVAETQYF. The chain employs TRBV7-2 and TRBJ2-5; TRBD2 matches at 7 bases. The CDR3 totals 15 residues. CDR1 and CDR2 (germline): SGHTA, FQGNSA. V trimming: 1 base; J trimming: 4 bases; junction bases outside the gene matches: 6.

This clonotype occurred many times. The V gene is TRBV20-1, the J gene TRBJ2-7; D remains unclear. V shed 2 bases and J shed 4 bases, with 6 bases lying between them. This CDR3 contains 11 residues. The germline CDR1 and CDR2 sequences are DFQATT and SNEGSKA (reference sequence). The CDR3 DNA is TGCAGTGCTAGAATTGCTTACGAGCAGTACTTC. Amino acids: CSARIAYEQYF.

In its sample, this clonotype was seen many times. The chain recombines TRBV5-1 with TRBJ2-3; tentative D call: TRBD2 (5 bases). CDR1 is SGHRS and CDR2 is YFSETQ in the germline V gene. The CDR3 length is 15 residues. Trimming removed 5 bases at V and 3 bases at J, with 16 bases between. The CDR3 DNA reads TGCGCCAGCAGAAGATCAGAGGGCCTGACAGATACGCAGTATTTT. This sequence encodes CASRRSEGLTDTQYF. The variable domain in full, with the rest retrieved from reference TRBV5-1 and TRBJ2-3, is KAGVTQTPRYLIKTRGQQVTLSCSPISGHRSVSWYQQTPGQGLQFLFEYFSETQRNKGNFPGRFSGRQFSNSRSEMNVSTLELGDSALYLCASRRSEGLTDTQYFGPGTRLTVL.

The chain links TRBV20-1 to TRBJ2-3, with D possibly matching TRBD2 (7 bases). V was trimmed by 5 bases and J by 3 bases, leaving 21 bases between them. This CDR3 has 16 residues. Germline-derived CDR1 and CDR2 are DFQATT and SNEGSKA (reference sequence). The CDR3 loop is CSAGVSGGARTDTQYF. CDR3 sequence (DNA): TGCAGTGCTGGGGTTAGTGGGGGGGCCAGGACAGATACGCAGTATTTT.

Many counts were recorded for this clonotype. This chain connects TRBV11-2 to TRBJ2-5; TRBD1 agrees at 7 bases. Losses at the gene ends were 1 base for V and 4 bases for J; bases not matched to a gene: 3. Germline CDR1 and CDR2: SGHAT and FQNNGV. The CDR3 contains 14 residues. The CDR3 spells CASSLGQGRETQYF. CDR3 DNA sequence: TGTGCCAGCAGCTTAGGACAGGGACGAGAGACCCAGTACTTC.

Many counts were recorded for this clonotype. The CDR3 nucleotides read TGTGCCAGCAGTTTAAATCCGGCGGGAGGGGTTTCGGAGACCCAGTACTTC. The encoded protein is CASSLNPAGGVSETQYF. The J gene is TRBJ2-5, the V gene TRBV12-3 or TRBV12-4; 9 nucleotides line up with TRBD2. Germline trimming cut 2 bases from V and 5 bases from J; bases unmatched to any gene: 12. The CDR3 consists of 17 residues.

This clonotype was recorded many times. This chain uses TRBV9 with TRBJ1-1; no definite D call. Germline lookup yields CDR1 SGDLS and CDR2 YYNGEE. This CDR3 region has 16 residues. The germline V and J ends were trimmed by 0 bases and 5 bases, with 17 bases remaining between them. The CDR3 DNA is TGTGCCAGCAGCGTAGACGTCGGGAGATTGGGTACTGAAGCTTTCTTT. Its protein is CASSVDVGRLGTEAFF.

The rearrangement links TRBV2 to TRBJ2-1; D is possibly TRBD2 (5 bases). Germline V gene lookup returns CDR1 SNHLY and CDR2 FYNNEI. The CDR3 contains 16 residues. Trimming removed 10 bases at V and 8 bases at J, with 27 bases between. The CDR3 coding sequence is TGTGCCATCTGGACCGGGGTTCTCGCTGGTTACGATGAGCAGTTCTTC. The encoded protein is CAIWTGVLAGYDEQFF.

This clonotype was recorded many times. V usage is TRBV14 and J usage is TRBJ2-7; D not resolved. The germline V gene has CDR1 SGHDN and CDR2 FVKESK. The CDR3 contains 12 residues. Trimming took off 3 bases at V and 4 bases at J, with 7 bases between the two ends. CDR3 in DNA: TGTGCCAGCAGCCAGCGAATTTACGAGCAGTACTTC. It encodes CASSQRIYEQYF.

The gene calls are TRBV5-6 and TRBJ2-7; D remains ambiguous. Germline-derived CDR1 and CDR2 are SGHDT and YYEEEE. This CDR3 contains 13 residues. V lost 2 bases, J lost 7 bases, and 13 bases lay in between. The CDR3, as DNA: TGTGCCAGCAGCTTTGGGCCCAGGAGAGAGCAGTACTTC. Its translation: CASSFGPRREQYF.

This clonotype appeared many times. CDR3 sequence reads: CASSLAGGYQETQYF. In DNA form, the CDR3 reads TGTGCCAGCAGCTTAGCAGGGGGTTACCAAGAGACCCAGTACTTC. This chain uses TRBV7-9 with TRBJ2-5; D may be TRBD1 (6 bases). V was cut by 0 bases and J by 0 bases, with 8 bases left in between. CDR3 length: 15 residues. Germline V gives CDR1 SEHNR, CDR2 FQNEAQ (reference sequence).

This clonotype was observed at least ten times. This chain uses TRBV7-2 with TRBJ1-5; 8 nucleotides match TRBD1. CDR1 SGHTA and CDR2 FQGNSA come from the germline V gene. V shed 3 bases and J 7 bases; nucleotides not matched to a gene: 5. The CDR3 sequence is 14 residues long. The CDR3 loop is CASSLTGDGQPQHF. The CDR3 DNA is TGTGCCAGCAGCTTGACAGGGGACGGCCAGCCCCAGCATTTT.

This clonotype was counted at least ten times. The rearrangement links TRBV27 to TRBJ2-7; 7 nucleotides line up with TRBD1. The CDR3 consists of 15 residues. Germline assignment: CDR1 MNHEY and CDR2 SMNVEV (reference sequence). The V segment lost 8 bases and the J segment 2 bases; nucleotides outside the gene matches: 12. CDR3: CASRKPGQRTYEQYF. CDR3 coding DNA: TGTGCCAGCCGGAAGCCGGGACAGCGTACCTACGAGCAGTACTTC.

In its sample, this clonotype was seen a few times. In DNA, the CDR3 is TGTGCCAGCAGACAGGCTAGCGGGACAGATACGCAGTATTTT. Translating gives CASRQASGTDTQYF. The chain employs TRBV6-4 and TRBJ2-3, with TRBD2 matching over 8 bases. From germline, CDR1 is MRHNA and CDR2 SNTAGT. V lost 6 bases, J lost 3 bases, and 5 bases stayed unmatched. The CDR3 runs 14 residues.

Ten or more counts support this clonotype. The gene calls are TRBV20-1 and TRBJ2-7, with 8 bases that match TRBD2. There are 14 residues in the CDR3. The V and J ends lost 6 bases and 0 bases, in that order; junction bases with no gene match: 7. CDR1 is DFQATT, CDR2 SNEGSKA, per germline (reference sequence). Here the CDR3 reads CSATIAGPSYEQYF. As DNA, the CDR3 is TGCAGTGCAACCATAGCGGGGCCCTCCTACGAGCAGTACTTC.

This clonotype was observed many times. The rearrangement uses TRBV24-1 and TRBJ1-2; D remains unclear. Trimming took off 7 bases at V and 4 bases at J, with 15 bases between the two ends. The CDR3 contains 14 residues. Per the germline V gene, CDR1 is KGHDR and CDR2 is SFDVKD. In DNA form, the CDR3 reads TGTGCCACCAGCACGGAAGGGTCGGTCTATGGCTACACCTTC. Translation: CATSTEGSVYGYTF.

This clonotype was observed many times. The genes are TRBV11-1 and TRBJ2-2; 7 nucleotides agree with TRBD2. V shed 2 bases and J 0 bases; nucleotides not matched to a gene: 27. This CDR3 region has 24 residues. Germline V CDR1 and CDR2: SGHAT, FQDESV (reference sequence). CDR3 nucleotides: TGTGCCAGCAGCTTAATCAAGGGGCCTCGGGCTAGCGGACGAAAGGAGTCGAACACCGGGGAGCTGTTTTTT. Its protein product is CASSLIKGPRASGRKESNTGELFF.

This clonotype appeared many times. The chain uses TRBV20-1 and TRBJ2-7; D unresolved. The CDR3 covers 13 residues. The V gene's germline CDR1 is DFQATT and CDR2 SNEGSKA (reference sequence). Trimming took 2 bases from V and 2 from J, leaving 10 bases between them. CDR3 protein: CSARSNEPYEQYF. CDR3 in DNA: TGCAGTGCTAGATCCAATGAGCCCTACGAGCAGTACTTC.

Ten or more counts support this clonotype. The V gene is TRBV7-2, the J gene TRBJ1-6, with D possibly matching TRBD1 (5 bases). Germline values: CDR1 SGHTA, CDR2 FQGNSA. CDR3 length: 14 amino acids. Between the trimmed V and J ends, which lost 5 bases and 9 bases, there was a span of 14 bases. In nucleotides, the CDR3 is TGTGCCAGCAGCCCTAGGGCGGGGACTTCACCCCTCCACTTT. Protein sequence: CASSPRAGTSPLHF. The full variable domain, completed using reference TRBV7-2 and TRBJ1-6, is GAGVSQSPSNKVTEKGKDVELRCDPISGHTALYWYRQSLGQGLEFLIYFQGNSAPDKSGLPSDRFSAERTGGSVSTLTIQRTQQEDSAVYLCASSPRAGTSPLHFGNGTRLTVT.

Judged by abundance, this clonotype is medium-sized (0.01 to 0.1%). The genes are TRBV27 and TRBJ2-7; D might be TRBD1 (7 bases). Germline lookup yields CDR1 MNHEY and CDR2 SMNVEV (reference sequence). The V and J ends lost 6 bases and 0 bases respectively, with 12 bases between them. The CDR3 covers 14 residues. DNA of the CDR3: TGTGCCAGCAGCCAGGGGGGTGCCTCCTACGAGCAGTACTTC. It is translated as CASSQGGASYEQYF.

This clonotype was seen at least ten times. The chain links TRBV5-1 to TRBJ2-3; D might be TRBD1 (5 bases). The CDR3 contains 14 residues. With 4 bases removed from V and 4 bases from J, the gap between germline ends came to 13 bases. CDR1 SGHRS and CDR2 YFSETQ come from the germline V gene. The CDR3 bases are TGCGCCAGCAGCATAGGCAGGGCATCAGATACGCAGTATTTT. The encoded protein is CASSIGRASDTQYF.

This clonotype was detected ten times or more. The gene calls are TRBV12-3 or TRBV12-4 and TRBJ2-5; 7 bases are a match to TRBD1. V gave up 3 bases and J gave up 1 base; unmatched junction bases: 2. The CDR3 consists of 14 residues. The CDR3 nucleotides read TGTGCCAGCAGTTTGGGACAGACCCAAGAGACCCAGTACTTC. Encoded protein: CASSLGQTQETQYF.

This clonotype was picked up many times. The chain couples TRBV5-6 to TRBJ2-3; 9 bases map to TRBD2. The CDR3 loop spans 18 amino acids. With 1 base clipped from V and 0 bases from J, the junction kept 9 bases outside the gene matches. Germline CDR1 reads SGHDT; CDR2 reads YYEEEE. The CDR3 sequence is CASSLLAGGTTSTDTQYF. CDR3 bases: TGTGCCAGCAGCTTGTTGGCGGGAGGGACTACTAGCACAGATACGCAGTATTTT.

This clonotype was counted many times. The CDR3 bases are TGTGCCATCAGTGACAGCTCCTACAATGAGCAGTTCTTC. It is translated as CAISDSSYNEQFF. The V gene is TRBV10-3, the J gene TRBJ2-1; D remains unclear. The CDR3 totals 13 residues. Deletions cut 3 bases from V and 0 bases from J, with 3 bases between. Germline CDR1 reads ENHRY; CDR2 reads SYGVKD.